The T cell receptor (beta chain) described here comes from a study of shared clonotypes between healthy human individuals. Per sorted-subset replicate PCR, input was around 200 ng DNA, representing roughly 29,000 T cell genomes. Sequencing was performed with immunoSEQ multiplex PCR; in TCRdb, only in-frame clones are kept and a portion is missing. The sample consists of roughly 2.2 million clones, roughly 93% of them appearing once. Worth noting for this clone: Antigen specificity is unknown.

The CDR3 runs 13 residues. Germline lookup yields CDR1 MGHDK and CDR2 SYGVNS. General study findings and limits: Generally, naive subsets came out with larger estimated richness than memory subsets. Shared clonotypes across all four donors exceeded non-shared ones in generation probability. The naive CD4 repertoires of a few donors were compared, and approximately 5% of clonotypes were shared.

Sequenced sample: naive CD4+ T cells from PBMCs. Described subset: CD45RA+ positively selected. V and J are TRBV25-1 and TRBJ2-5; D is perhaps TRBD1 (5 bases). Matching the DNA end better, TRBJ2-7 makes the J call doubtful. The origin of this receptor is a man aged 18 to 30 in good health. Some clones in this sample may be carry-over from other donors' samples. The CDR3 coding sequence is TGTGCCAGCAGGACAGACTCTACCTACGAGCAGTACTTC. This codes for CASRTDSTYEQYF.